This TCR beta chain was observed in a study of blood T cell repertoires in COVID-19. The overall study: PBMCs, B-cell-depleted T cells, or T cells were the source of the cDNA or gDNA that made up the material.

Assay: immunoSEQ multiplex PCR; the TCRdb copy retains only in-frame clones and omits some. This sample carries 30,000 to 40,000 clones, about 74% of them seen once, and the ten largest clones take around 15%. A single count supports this clone. CDR3 size: 13 residues. The V gene's germline CDR1 is MDHEN and CDR2 SYDVKM. V was pared by 6 bases and J by 5 bases, with 11 bases between. The chain carries TRBV28 and TRBJ1-3; D perhaps matches TRBD1 (6 bases). The specimen sequenced was peripheral blood. The receptor was isolated from a human donor in a cohort sampled during active COVID-19. Written as DNA, the CDR3 is TGTGCCAGCAGCCCACAGGGACGAAACACCATATATTTT. Translating it yields CASSPQGRNTIYF.